Detailed here is one TCR beta chain. Its target is unknown. Populations isolated by sorting all had purity greater than 95%. This CDR3 region has 14 residues. The ends were cut back, 4 bases at V and 5 bases at J, with 14 bases in the middle. Germline-derived CDR1 and CDR2 are MNHNS and SASEGT. This specimen comes from a study of beta chain features in type 1 diabetes. General study results and limits: All four CD4+ subsets of Type 1 diabetes patients contained TCRB CDR3s that were moderately but significantly shorter. Equally in patients and controls, shorter templates might have been favored by PCR.

Expressed TCRB transcripts were sequenced because the entire RNA isolate underwent reverse transcription. TCRdb keeps only in-frame clones here, not all; method: immunoSEQ multiplex PCR. The data contain approximately 100,000 clones, roughly 28% of them seen just once; the ten biggest clones take up 0.5% to 0.55%. This receptor was obtained from a woman aged 18 to 35 with type 1 diabetes. The chain employs TRBV6-1 and TRBJ1-1; D is unresolved. Sequences were obtained from central memory CD4+ T cells from blood. CDR3 sequence: CASSADGEGTEAFF. The CDR3 nucleotides are TGTGCCAGCAGTGCGGATGGAGAGGGAACTGAAGCTTTCTTT.